This T cell receptor beta chain was sequenced for a study of CD8+CD57+ T cells in acquired aplastic anemia. Study-wide context: Sorting CD4+ and CD8+ cells gave DNA averaging about 2.9 ug.

CD8+CD57+ cell expansion, shown by flow cytometry, had occurred in the patients selected for sequencing. This clonotype has just a few counts. Its target is not known. Germline loops: CDR1 DFQATT, CDR2 SNEGSKA (reference sequence). Germline trimming cut 4 bases from V and 7 bases from J; bases unmatched to any gene: 8. CDR3 length: 14 residues. Researchers used genomic DNA as the template to profile TCR beta VDJ and CDR3. One entry per CDR3 protein, called by TCRdb with MiXCR from the reads. The sample includes roughly 200,000 distinct CDR3 sequences, less than 65% seen only once; the top ten take under 45%. Study-level findings and limits: CD8+ Simpson's diversity showed no significant patient-control difference.

The V and J genes are TRBV20-1 and TRBJ2-3; TRBD2 aligns across 10 bases. The TCR was taken from a human donor with aplastic anemia. Material: sorted CD4+, CD8+, or CD8+CD57+ T cells (not recorded which) from PBMCs. In DNA, the CDR3 is TGCAGTGCTAAATCCAGCGGGAGGGCAAATACGCAGTATTTT. This encodes CSAKSSGRANTQYF.